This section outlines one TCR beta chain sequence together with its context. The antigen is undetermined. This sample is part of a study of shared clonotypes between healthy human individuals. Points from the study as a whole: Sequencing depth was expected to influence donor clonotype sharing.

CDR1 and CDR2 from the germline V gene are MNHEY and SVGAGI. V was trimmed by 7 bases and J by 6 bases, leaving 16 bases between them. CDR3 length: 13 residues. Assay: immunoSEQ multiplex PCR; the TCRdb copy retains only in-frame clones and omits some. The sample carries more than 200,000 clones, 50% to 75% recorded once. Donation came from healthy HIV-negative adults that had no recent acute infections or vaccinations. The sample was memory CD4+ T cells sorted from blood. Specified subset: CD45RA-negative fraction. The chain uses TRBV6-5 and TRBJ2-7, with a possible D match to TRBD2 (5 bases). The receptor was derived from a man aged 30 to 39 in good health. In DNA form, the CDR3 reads TGTGCCAGCACGTCCGCTTCCGAGGGCGAGCAGTACTTC. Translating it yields CASTSASEGEQYF.